This T cell receptor (beta chain) was captured by sequencing in a study of blood T cell repertoires in COVID-19. Across the study: The study drew acute and convalescent COVID-19 samples from the United States, Italy and Spain. The analysed material was cDNA or gDNA that came from T cells, B-cell-depleted T cells, or PBMCs.

Trimming removed 5 bases at V and 3 bases at J, with 20 bases between. Germline V gene data show CDR1 as SGHTA and CDR2 as FQGNSA. The CDR3 sequence is 16 residues long. In this sample, this clone turned up once. Original analysis: Quantification of nucleated cells was approximated via reference gene primer amplification. Using immunoSEQ multiplex PCR, the repertoire was profiled, and TCRdb retains in-frame clones only, with some absent. V and J calls and clone size come straight from that table; D and trimming were deduced from the DNA. Among hundreds of thousands of clones, around 85% were seen once, and the ten largest hold roughly 3.7%.

This clonotype originated in a woman aged 18-29 years with acute or convalescent COVID-19. The sequenced sample was peripheral blood. J is TRBJ2-7 and V is TRBV7-2; D is possibly TRBD1 (5 bases). The CDR3 region has the DNA TGTGCCAGCAGCCTGCCTAGGTTTGGGGCCTTCTACGAGCAGTACTTC. Its protein is CASSLPRFGAFYEQYF. Combining the CDR3 with reference TRBV7-2 and TRBJ2-7 gives the whole variable domain GAGVSQSPSNKVTEKGKDVELRCDPISGHTALYWYRQSLGQGLEFLIYFQGNSAPDKSGLPSDRFSAERTGGSVSTLTIQRTQQEDSAVYLCASSLPRFGAFYEQYFGPGTRLTVT.